Each of the 24 T cell receptor beta chains below was sequenced from the same sample in a study of vaccination and CD4 T cells after COVID-19 (dated by TCRdb to about 2022). The library was obtained by PCR. Instrument used: Illumina iSeq 100. DNA from cultured CD4+ T cells underwent TCR sequencing with the Oncomine TCR Beta short-read assay at the Johns Hopkins FTIC core. In-frame beta chains were kept once TCRdb had trimmed the public reads at Q25 with fastp and called clones with MiXCR. Each CDR3 protein gets just one entry, which takes the most common genes and DNA from the rows behind it. The sample yields approximately 17,000 distinct CDR3 sequences; 40% to 50% were counted once. Roughly 5% of the sample belongs to the ten largest clones. The treatment or condition tag for this specimen amounts to: roughly 10-day PBMC culture with coronavirus spike peptide pools or control peptides (ViraFEST assay).

For these receptors, no antigen is known. The input for sequencing was CD4+ T cells from blood, cultured in vitro, taken before SARS-CoV-2 vaccination. The receptors here all came from a human donor who had recovered from COVID-19.

This clonotype was counted between two and nine times. The chain is built from TRBV19 and TRBJ2-2; D is perhaps TRBD2 (5 bases). The germline V gene has CDR1 LNHDA and CDR2 SQIVND (reference sequence). The CDR3 loop spans 13 amino acids. Trimming cost V 5 bases and J 4 bases, with 8 bases left between them. CDR3 sequence (DNA): TGTGCCAGTAGTCGGGGTTCCACCGGGGAGCTGTTTTTT. Protein product: CASSRGSTGELFF.

The table lists this clonotype with a few counts. The CDR3 bases are TGCAGTGCTAGAGGCGAACTAGCGGGAGGGCCGGAGACCCAGTACTTC. It codes for CSARGELAGGPETQYF. The chain combines TRBV20-1 with TRBJ2-5, with 13 bases aligning to TRBD2. The CDR3 is 16 amino acids. After removal of 1 base from V and 5 bases from J, the junction contained 7 bases not matched to a gene. CDR1 is DFQATT, CDR2 SNEGSKA, per germline (reference sequence).

The J gene is TRBJ2-2, the V gene TRBV6-1, with 9 bases aligning to TRBD2. The ends lost 7 bases at V and 6 bases at J; junction bases unmatched: 6. CDR1 and CDR2 from the germline V gene are MNHNS and SASEGT. This CDR3 spans 14 amino acids. CDR3 DNA: TGTGCCAGCAAGGCGGGAGGGTATTCCGGGGAGCTGTTTTTT. Protein: CASKAGGYSGELFF.

There are a few counts of this clonotype. The chain links TRBV27 to TRBJ2-5, with D uncertain. The CDR3 runs 13 residues. The germline V and J ends were trimmed by 1 base and 5 bases, with 8 bases remaining between them. Germline CDR1 MNHEY, CDR2 SMNVEV (reference sequence). In nucleotides, the CDR3 is TGTGCCAGCAGTTTATGGCGAGGCGAGACCCAGTACTTC. It translates to CASSLWRGETQYF.

This chain uses TRBV6-2 or TRBV6-3 with TRBJ2-3, with TRBD2 matching over 9 bases. The V segment lost 6 bases and the J segment 0 bases; nucleotides outside the gene matches: 1. In germline, CDR1 is MNHEY, CDR2 SVGEGT. This CDR3 has 14 residues. The CDR3 DNA sequence: TGTGCCAGCAGCCTAGCGGGAAGCACAGATACGCAGTATTTT. It is translated as CASSLAGSTDTQYF.

The chain combines TRBV7-2 with TRBJ2-7, with 7 nucleotides matching TRBD1. The V gene's germline CDR1 is SGHTA and CDR2 FQGNSA. The V and J ends lost 4 bases and 2 bases, in that order; junction bases with no gene match: 20. The CDR3 is 19 residues long. The CDR3 DNA follows: TGTGCCAGCAGCTCCTCCATACGGACAGGCGGGTATCTCCCCTACGAGCAGTACTTC. Encoded protein: CASSSSIRTGGYLPYEQYF. The variable domain in full, with the rest retrieved from reference TRBV7-2 and TRBJ2-7, is GAGVSQSPSNKVTEKGKDVELRCDPISGHTALYWYRQSLGQGLEFLIYFQGNSAPDKSGLPSDRFSAERTGGSVSTLTIQRTQQEDSAVYLCASSSSIRTGGYLPYEQYFGPGTRLTVT.

CDR3 coding DNA: TGTGCCAGCAGCTTCATGGGGGAGCTGTTTTTT. Translation: CASSFMGELFF. This sequence joins TRBV7-9 and TRBJ2-2; no reliable D call. The CDR3 runs 11 residues. Germline lookup yields CDR1 SEHNR and CDR2 FQNEAQ (reference sequence). V was trimmed by 3 bases and J by 8 bases, leaving 4 bases between them.

The rearrangement links TRBV7-7 to TRBJ2-2, with D perhaps matching TRBD1 or TRBD2 (5 bases each). V lost 4 bases to trimming and J lost 1 base, with 13 bases between them. The CDR3 sequence is 16 residues long. Germline-derived CDR1 and CDR2 are SSHAT and FNYEAQ (reference sequence). CDR3 protein: CASSSSGTVNTGELFF. CDR3 nucleotide sequence: TGTGCCAGCAGCTCCTCCGGGACGGTGAACACCGGGGAGCTGTTTTTT.

This sequence joins TRBV6-5 and TRBJ2-2; 7 bases match TRBD2. Germline assignment: CDR1 MNHEY and CDR2 SVGAGI. J gave up 5 bases and V 0 bases, and 0 bases lay outside the gene matches. The CDR3 has 14 amino acids. The CDR3 nucleotides read TGTGCCAGCAGTTACTCGCGGGGGACCGGGGAGCTGTTTTTT. Translating it yields CASSYSRGTGELFF.

The chain is built from TRBV7-8 and TRBJ1-1; tentatively, D is TRBD1 (5 bases). This CDR3 is 15 amino acids long. Trimming took 2 bases from V and 0 from J, leaving 10 bases between them. CDR1 and CDR2 from the germline V gene are SGHVS and FQNEAQ. The DNA for the CDR3 is TGTGCCAGCAGCTTAAGGGAGGGGATGAACACTGAAGCTTTCTTT. Its translation: CASSLREGMNTEAFF.

This clonotype was found a few times. The chain carries TRBV7-2 and TRBJ2-7, with TRBD1 matching 7 bases. Germline V gives CDR1 SGHTA, CDR2 FQGNSA. The junction had 8 bases not matched to a gene; V was cut back by 2 bases and J by 4 bases. This CDR3 has 15 amino acids. In DNA form, the CDR3 reads TGTGCCAGCAGCTTACGGCAGGGGGTTCCTTACGAGCAGTACTTC. It yields the protein CASSLRQGVPYEQYF.

The chain employs TRBV19 and TRBJ1-1; 8 nucleotides agree with TRBD1. CDR1 is LNHDA and CDR2 is SQIVND in the germline V gene (reference sequence). The CDR3 covers 13 residues. After removal of 11 bases from V and 3 bases from J, the junction contained 8 bases not matched to a gene. As DNA, the CDR3 is TGTGCCGCACAGGGACAGGCTTACACTGAAGCTTTCTTT. It specifies CAAQGQAYTEAFF.

CDR3 protein: CASSRGGQGDPGELFF. The CDR3 nucleotides are TGTGCCAGTAGCCGAGGGGGCCAGGGGGACCCCGGGGAGCTGTTTTTT. The gene calls are TRBV19 and TRBJ2-2, with 7 bases aligning to TRBD1. J lost 6 bases, V lost 6 bases, and 13 bases had no gene match. The CDR3 loop spans 16 amino acids. Germline loops: CDR1 LNHDA, CDR2 SQIVND (reference sequence).

This clonotype has just a few counts. The chain is built from TRBV27 and TRBJ1-2; maybe TRBD1 (5 bases). The CDR3 runs to 15 residues. Trimming removed 2 bases at V and 5 bases at J, with 15 bases between. Germline CDR1 and CDR2: MNHEY and SMNVEV (reference sequence). CDR3 loop: CASSLTGDGGYGYTF. Here the CDR3 DNA reads TGTGCCAGCAGTTTAACGGGGGACGGGGGTTATGGCTACACCTTC.

This clonotype was counted only a few times. V usage is TRBV20-1 and J usage is TRBJ2-3; D gene uncertain. This CDR3 has 12 residues. V lost 5 bases, J lost 4 bases, and 10 bases lay in between. The germline CDR1 and CDR2 sequences are DFQATT and SNEGSKA (reference sequence). In nucleotides, the CDR3 is TGCAGTGCTGGCCAGAATTCAGATACGCAGTATTTT. Its translation: CSAGQNSDTQYF.

The CDR3 DNA is TGCGCCAGCAGTGAGTCGGGAGGGTGCTTCGGCGAGCAGTACTTC. Translation gives CASSESGGCFGEQYF. The chain couples TRBV10-1 to TRBJ2-7, with 7 nucleotides matching TRBD2. V lost 0 bases to trimming and J lost 6 bases; unmatched junction nucleotides: 8. The CDR3 extends over 15 amino acids. Germline CDR1 is WNHNN and CDR2 is SYGVQD (reference sequence).

There are a few counts of this clonotype. V is TRBV7-8 and J is TRBJ1-1, with a tentative D call TRBD1 (6 bases). CDR1 SGHVS and CDR2 FQNEAQ come from the germline V gene. The CDR3 length is 14 residues. Trimming left V 1 base short and J 4 bases short, with 10 bases between. CDR3 loop: CASSLGGRGTEAFF. In nucleotides, the CDR3 is TGTGCCAGCAGCTTAGGGGGCAGGGGCACTGAAGCTTTCTTT.

The chain joins TRBV20-1 to TRBJ1-1, with 9 bases aligning to TRBD1. In germline, CDR1 is DFQATT, CDR2 SNEGSKA (reference sequence). This CDR3 is built from 14 residues. V dropped 5 bases and J dropped 4; count of bases not matched to a gene: 8. CDR3 amino acids: CSAPTGQGGTEAFF. DNA for the CDR3: TGCAGTGCTCCCACGGGACAGGGCGGCACTGAAGCTTTCTTT.

Only a few counts were recorded for this clonotype. This chain uses TRBV12-3 or TRBV12-4 with TRBJ2-7; D perhaps matches TRBD2 (5 bases). The CDR3 has 14 residues. V shed 3 bases and J shed 4 bases, with 13 bases lying between them. CDR3 in amino acids: CASSLGSSGYEQYF. DNA of the CDR3: TGTGCCAGCAGTTTGGGGAGTAGTGGGTACGAGCAGTACTTC.

This clonotype was picked up one time. The rearrangement links TRBV7-2 to TRBJ2-7; 14 bases agree with TRBD2. This CDR3 spans 17 amino acids. The germline V gene has CDR1 SGHTA and CDR2 FQGNSA. The trim removed 1 base at V and 3 bases at J, leaving 5 bases unmatched. CDR3 nucleotides: TGTGCCAGCAGCTTAGGGAGGACTAGCGGGGGGTTCTACGAGCAGTACTTC. Translation gives CASSLGRTSGGFYEQYF.

This clonotype has a handful of counts. This sequence joins TRBV11-2 and TRBJ1-6; D call uncertain. The CDR3 loop spans 16 amino acids. Between the trimmed V and J ends, which lost 0 bases and 6 bases, there was a span of 12 bases. In germline, CDR1 is SGHAT, CDR2 FQNNGV. The CDR3 spells CASSLDGGWSNSPLHF. The CDR3, as DNA: TGTGCCAGCAGCTTAGATGGTGGGTGGAGTAATTCACCCCTCCACTTT.

The genes are TRBV4-3 and TRBJ2-1; D not resolved. Germline V CDR1 and CDR2: LGHNA, YSLEER. Trimming shortened V by 0 bases and J by 12 bases, and 15 bases separated the two germline ends. The CDR3 covers 14 residues. CDR3 nucleotides: TGCGCCAGCAGCCAAGATTTTTACAGCTTGACGCAGTTCTTC. Amino acids: CASSQDFYSLTQFF.

The chain employs TRBV7-9 and TRBJ2-5; TRBD2 aligns across 10 bases. The CDR3 is 15 amino acids. Unmatched junction bases numbered 7, after V lost 5 bases and J lost 4 bases. Germline V gene sequence: CDR1 SEHNR, CDR2 FQNEAQ (reference sequence). CDR3 sequence (DNA): TGTGCCAGCAGCGGGGTAGCGGGAGGCGGAGAGACCCAGTACTTC. Its translation is CASSGVAGGGETQYF.

This clonotype has more than one count but fewer than ten. The chain links TRBV7-8 to TRBJ1-5; the match to TRBD1 covers 7 bases. Trimming removed 5 bases from V and 6 bases from J; junction bases left unmatched: 10. This CDR3 has 15 residues. Germline V lookup: CDR1 SGHVS, CDR2 FQNEAQ. CDR3 sequence reads: CASSITGDGGQPQHF. The CDR3 nucleotides read TGTGCCAGCAGCATCACAGGGGATGGTGGTCAGCCCCAGCATTTT.